One TCR beta chain is described in this entry. The record originates from a study of cytomegalovirus exposure and HLA in healthy donors. V lost 4 bases to trimming and J lost 4 bases, with 8 bases between them. The CDR3 has 12 amino acids. CDR1 and CDR2 from the germline V gene are SQVTM and ANQGSEA. The data were produced by immunoSEQ multiplex PCR, yet TCRdb's version contains in-frame clones alone and is incomplete. The repertoire includes 200,000 to 300,000 clones, around 85% of them detected once, and 1% to 1.5% sits in the top ten. The specimen was PBMCs. The sequence was collected from a woman in her 30s in good health and CMV-seropositive. The chain combines TRBV29-1 with TRBJ2-1; weak D call: TRBD1 (6 bases). This CDR3 reads CSVAQGYNEQFF. In DNA, the CDR3 is TGCAGCGTTGCGCAGGGGTACAATGAGCAGTTCTTC.